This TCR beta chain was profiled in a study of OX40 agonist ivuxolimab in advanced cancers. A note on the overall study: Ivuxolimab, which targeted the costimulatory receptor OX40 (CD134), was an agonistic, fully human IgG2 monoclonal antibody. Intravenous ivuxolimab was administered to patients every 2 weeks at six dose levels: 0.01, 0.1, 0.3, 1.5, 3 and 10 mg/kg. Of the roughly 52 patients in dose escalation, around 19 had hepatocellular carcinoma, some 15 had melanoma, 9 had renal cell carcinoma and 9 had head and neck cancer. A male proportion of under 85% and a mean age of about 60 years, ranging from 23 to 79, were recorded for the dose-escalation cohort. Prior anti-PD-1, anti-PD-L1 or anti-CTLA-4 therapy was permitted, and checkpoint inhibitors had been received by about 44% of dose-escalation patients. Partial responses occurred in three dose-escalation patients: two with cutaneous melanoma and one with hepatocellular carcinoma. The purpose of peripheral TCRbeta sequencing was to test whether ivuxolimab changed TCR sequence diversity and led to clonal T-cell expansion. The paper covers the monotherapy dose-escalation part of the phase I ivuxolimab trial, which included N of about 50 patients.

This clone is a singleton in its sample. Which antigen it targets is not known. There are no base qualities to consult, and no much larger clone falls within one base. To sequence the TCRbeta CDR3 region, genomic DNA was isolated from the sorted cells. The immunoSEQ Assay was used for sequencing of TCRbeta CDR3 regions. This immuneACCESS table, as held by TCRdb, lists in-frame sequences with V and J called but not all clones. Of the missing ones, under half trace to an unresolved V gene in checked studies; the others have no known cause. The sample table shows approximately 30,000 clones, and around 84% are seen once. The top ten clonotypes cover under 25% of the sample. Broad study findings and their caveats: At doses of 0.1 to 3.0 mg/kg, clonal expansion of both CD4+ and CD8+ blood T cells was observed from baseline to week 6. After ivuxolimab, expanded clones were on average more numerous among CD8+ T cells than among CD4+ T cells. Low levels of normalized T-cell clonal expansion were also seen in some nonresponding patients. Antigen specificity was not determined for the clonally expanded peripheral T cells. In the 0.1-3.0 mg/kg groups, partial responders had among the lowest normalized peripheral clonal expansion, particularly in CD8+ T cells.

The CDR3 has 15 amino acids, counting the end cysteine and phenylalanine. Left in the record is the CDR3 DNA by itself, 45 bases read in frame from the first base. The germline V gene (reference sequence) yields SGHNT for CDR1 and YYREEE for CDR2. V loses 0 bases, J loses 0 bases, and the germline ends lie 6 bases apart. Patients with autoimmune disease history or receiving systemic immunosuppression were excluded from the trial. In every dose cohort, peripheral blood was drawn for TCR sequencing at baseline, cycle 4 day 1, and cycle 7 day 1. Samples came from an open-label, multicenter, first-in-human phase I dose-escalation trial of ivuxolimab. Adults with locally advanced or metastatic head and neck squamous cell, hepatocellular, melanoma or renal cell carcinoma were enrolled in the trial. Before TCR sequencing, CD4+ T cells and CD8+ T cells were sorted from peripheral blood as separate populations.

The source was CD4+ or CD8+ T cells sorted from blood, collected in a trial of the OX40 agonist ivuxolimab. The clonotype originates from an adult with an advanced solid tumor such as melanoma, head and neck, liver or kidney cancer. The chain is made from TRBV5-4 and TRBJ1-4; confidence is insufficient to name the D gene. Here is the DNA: TGTGCCAGCAGCTTGGAGGCCGCAACTAATGAAAAACTGTTTTTT. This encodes CASSLEAATNEKLFF.